This T cell receptor (beta chain) was identified during a study of cytomegalovirus exposure and HLA in healthy donors. Whole-study results and caveats: The tendency of first-cohort TCR clusters to co-occur in the roughly 120 validation repertoires was the finding of a later analysis.

Sequencing used immunoSEQ multiplex PCR; TCRdb keeps in-frame clones, though not all of them. The sample has about 56,000 clones, about 92% seen once; the top ten hold around 5.5%. CDR3 size: 13 residues. Germline V gene sequence: CDR1 SEHNR, CDR2 FQNEAQ (reference sequence). Trimming stripped 1 base from V and 2 bases from J, with 5 bases between. Turning to this clone: The antigen is not known.

The rearrangement links TRBV7-9 to TRBJ1-2; D is undetermined. Sequenced input: PBMCs. This clonotype was obtained from a woman aged 18-29 years in good health and CMV-seronegative. The DNA for the CDR3 is TGTGCCAGCAGCTTAGGAGAAAACTATGGCTACACCTTC. Translation gives CASSLGENYGYTF.